What follows is one T cell receptor (beta chain) and its context. From germline, CDR1 is MNHEY and CDR2 SMNVEV (reference sequence). V trimming: 3 bases; J trimming: 9 bases; junction bases outside the gene matches: 10. This CDR3 has 15 residues. These data come from a study of blood T cell repertoires in COVID-19. As for the study in general: COVID-19 samples, acute and convalescent, were from the United States, Italy and Spain.

Original processing notes: Estimation of nucleated cell counts was performed using reference gene primer amplification. Only in-frame clones appear in the TCRdb table, and some are missing; sequencing was by immunoSEQ multiplex PCR. The D gene and trimming were derived from the DNA, and the V and J assignments and clone size from that table. The sample lists about 70,000 clones; around 90% were seen once. The V and J genes are TRBV27 and TRBJ2-1; 8 bases line up with TRBD2. The receptor was isolated from a woman younger than 30 with acute or convalescent COVID-19. Specimen: peripheral blood. CDR3 loop: CASSFPGLAVSEQFF. The CDR3 DNA follows: TGTGCCAGCAGTTTCCCTGGACTAGCCGTAAGTGAGCAGTTCTTC.